This TCR beta chain was profiled in a study of T-cell memory formation after mild COVID-19. Study results and limitations: Several responding clones turned up in pre-infection memory, indicating that cross-reactive memory may have taken part. Contracting CD4+ clones sat mainly in CM and EM; CD8+ in EMRA.

Turning to this clonotype: Its antigen is as yet unknown.

5'RACE with constant-segment primers built TCRalpha and TCRbeta cDNA libraries with UMIs. TCRdb processed the 5' RACE reads anew with MiXCR; each CDR3 protein has one entry. The data contain approximately 480,000 distinct CDR3 sequences, about 18% of them singletons. Germline V gene sequence: CDR1 SQVTM, CDR2 ANQGSEA. The CDR3 has 14 amino acids. Unmatched junction bases numbered 8, after V lost 7 bases and J lost 3 bases. The genes are TRBV29-1 and TRBJ2-1, with 8 bases that match TRBD1. Sequencing used PBMCs or a T cell subset sorted from them (not recorded which). The TCR sequence derives from an adult woman who had mild COVID-19 (a few samples of this study predate the infection). Cell type and time point are not known. CDR3 loop: CSAVQGANYNEQFF. As DNA, the CDR3 is TGCAGCGCCGTCCAGGGGGCCAACTACAATGAGCAGTTCTTC.